These 17 T cell receptor beta chains came from one sample sequenced in a study of T cell changes during pregnancy in multiple sclerosis. The method was immunoSEQ multiplex PCR; TCRdb's version includes in-frame clones alone and lacks a portion of them. The sample contains about 93,000 clones, almost 95% of which appear only once. Sequencing was performed on peripheral blood, taken after pregnancy. Every receptor here comes from a female donor with multiple sclerosis, enrolled in a pregnancy study.

The chain is built from TRBV11-2 and TRBJ2-7; unclear D gene. V lost 1 base to trimming and J lost 0 bases, with 19 bases between them. Germline V gene sequence: CDR1 SGHAT, CDR2 FQNNGV. The CDR3 length is 18 residues. The CDR3 DNA is TGTGCCAGCAGCTTAGCTAACGTCTTCGGGTTGCACTCCTACGAGCAGTACTTC. Protein product: CASSLANVFGLHSYEQYF.

The chain uses TRBV7-2 and TRBJ2-7; 16 bases align to TRBD2. The germline gives CDR1 SGHTA, CDR2 FQGNSA. The CDR3 runs 16 residues. V lost 5 bases and J lost 7; bases outside the gene matches: 8. The DNA for the CDR3 is TGTGCCAGCAGCACGGGACTAGCGGGAGGGCCGGGAGAGCAGTACTTC. Residues: CASSTGLAGGPGEQYF.

The CDR3 reads CASRGGNYGYTF. The CDR3 nucleotides read TGTGCCAGCAGGGGGGGTAACTATGGCTACACCTTC. The V call is TRBV5-4, the J call TRBJ1-2, with a tentative D call TRBD1 (5 bases). CDR1 SGHNT and CDR2 YYREEE come from the germline V gene (reference sequence). Deletions cut 5 bases from V and 1 base from J, with 6 bases between. This CDR3 is built from 12 residues.

This chain joins TRBV28 and TRBJ1-5; 11 bases fit TRBD1. Germline values: CDR1 MDHEN, CDR2 SYDVKM. The V segment lost 3 bases and the J segment 4 bases; nucleotides outside the gene matches: 2. This CDR3 spans 15 amino acids. In DNA, the CDR3 is TGTGCCAGCAGTTTCGGGACAGGGGGAAATCAGCCCCAGCATTTT. Encoded protein: CASSFGTGGNQPQHF.

This chain joins TRBV2 and TRBJ2-5, with TRBD2 matching over 12 bases. The CDR3 has 13 amino acids. The junction had 7 bases not matched to a gene; V was cut back by 10 bases and J by 7 bases. Germline CDR1 is SNHLY and CDR2 is FYNNEI. CDR3 amino acids: CATTSGRSGTQYF. As DNA, the CDR3 is TGTGCCACCACTAGCGGGAGGTCCGGGACCCAGTACTTC.

V is TRBV11-3 and J is TRBJ2-7; a possible D gene is TRBD2 (6 bases). CDR1 SGHNT and CDR2 YENEEA come from the germline V gene. CDR3 length equals 16 residues. V was clipped by 1 base and J by 2 bases, with 15 bases between them. As DNA, the CDR3 is TGTGCCAGCAGCTTAGTAGGCGGGGTGCCCGCCTACGAGCAGTACTTC. Protein product: CASSLVGGVPAYEQYF.

The genes are TRBV18 and TRBJ1-5; 10 nucleotides align to TRBD1. This CDR3 contains 15 residues. Trimming cost V 6 bases and J 6 bases; bases outside gene matches: 8. From germline, CDR1 is KGHSH and CDR2 LQKENI. For the CDR3, the DNA is TGTGCCAGCTCCCGCGACAGGGGGCACGGTCAGCCCCAGCATTTT. It encodes CASSRDRGHGQPQHF.

The chain recombines TRBV5-8 with TRBJ2-1; TRBD2 matches at 7 bases. V shed 4 bases and J 3 bases; nucleotides not matched to a gene: 13. This CDR3 comprises 17 residues. Looked up from germline, CDR1 is SGHTS and CDR2 is YDEGEE. The CDR3 nucleotides read TGTGCCAGCAGCGTCGGGTTCGGGGGGTCCATCTACAATGAGCAGTTCTTC. It specifies CASSVGFGGSIYNEQFF.

The chain uses TRBV6-6 and TRBJ1-1, with D maybe TRBD1 (6 bases). V was trimmed by 5 bases and J by 3 bases, leaving 16 bases between them. Germline values: CDR1 MNHNY, CDR2 SVGAGI (reference sequence). This CDR3 has 15 residues. The CDR3 is CASSPRAGVDTEAFF. CDR3 in DNA: TGTGCCAGCAGTCCCCGGGCAGGGGTGGACACTGAAGCTTTCTTT.

The chain carries TRBV18 and TRBJ2-1, with D possibly matching TRBD1 (6 bases). V was trimmed by 4 bases and J by 4 bases, leaving 11 bases between them. CDR1 is KGHSH, CDR2 LQKENI, per germline. CDR3 size: 14 residues. DNA for the CDR3: TGTGCCAGCTCACGGCAGGGGTTTTACAATGAGCAGTTCTTC. It yields the protein CASSRQGFYNEQFF.

V usage is TRBV7-9 and J usage is TRBJ2-7; TRBD1 matches at 7 bases. V dropped 3 bases and J dropped 1; count of bases not matched to a gene: 9. The germline gives CDR1 SEHNR, CDR2 FQNEAQ (reference sequence). The CDR3 loop spans 16 amino acids. CDR3 sequence reads: CASSFLTGTVSYEQYF. The CDR3 nucleotides read TGTGCCAGCAGCTTCCTGACCGGGACAGTATCCTACGAGCAGTACTTC. Full variable domain (rest looked up from reference TRBV7-9 and TRBJ2-7): DTGVSQNPRHKITKRGQNVTFRCDPISEHNRLYWYRQTLGQGPEFLTYFQNEAQLEKSRLLSDRFSAERPKGSFSTLEIQRTEQGDSAMYLCASSFLTGTVSYEQYFGPGTRLTVT.

The V call is TRBV5-1, the J call TRBJ2-5; 8 bases fit TRBD1. Trimming took 1 base from V and 6 from J; bases not matched to a gene: 2. The germline V gene has CDR1 SGHRS and CDR2 YFSETQ. The CDR3 is made up of 13 amino acids. Written as DNA, the CDR3 is TGCGCCAGCAGCTTGCAGGGGGCGCAGACCCAGTACTTC. Its translation: CASSLQGAQTQYF. Based on the CDR3 plus reference TRBV5-1 and TRBJ2-5, the full variable domain is KAGVTQTPRYLIKTRGQQVTLSCSPISGHRSVSWYQQTPGQGLQFLFEYFSETQRNKGNFPGRFSGRQFSNSRSEMNVSTLELGDSALYLCASSLQGAQTQYFGPGTRLLVL.

The genes are TRBV5-1 and TRBJ2-7, with 7 bases fitting TRBD1. Trimming at V came to 4 bases and at J to 3 bases, leaving 10 bases not matched to a gene. The CDR3 runs to 15 residues. The V gene's germline CDR1 is SGHRS and CDR2 YFSETQ. The CDR3 DNA is TGCGCCAGCAGCCCAGGGGGAGCACCGCTCTACGAGCAGTACTTC. Translation: CASSPGGAPLYEQYF. The full variable domain, its missing parts supplied by reference TRBV5-1 and TRBJ2-7, is KAGVTQTPRYLIKTRGQQVTLSCSPISGHRSVSWYQQTPGQGLQFLFEYFSETQRNKGNFPGRFSGRQFSNSRSEMNVSTLELGDSALYLCASSPGGAPLYEQYFGPGTRLTVT.

The chain uses TRBV6-5 and TRBJ2-2; maybe TRBD1 (5 bases). The CDR3 is made up of 15 amino acids. V was cut by 6 bases and J by 6 bases, with 17 bases left in between. Germline values: CDR1 MNHEY, CDR2 SVGAGI. CDR3 sequence reads: CASRRLQGQAGELFF. The CDR3 DNA sequence: TGTGCCAGCAGGCGCCTGCAGGGTCAAGCCGGGGAGCTGTTTTTT.

The chain couples TRBV13 to TRBJ2-3; D perhaps matches TRBD2 (5 bases). Trimming pared 3 bases from V and 0 bases from J, leaving 13 bases between. Germline assignment: CDR1 PRHDT and CDR2 FYEKMQ (reference sequence). CDR3 size: 16 residues. Here the CDR3 reads CASSFSYGVSTDTQYF. DNA for the CDR3: TGTGCCAGCAGCTTTTCCTACGGGGTAAGCACAGATACGCAGTATTTT.

This clone was counted at least ten times. J is TRBJ1-3 and V is TRBV7-9, with D maybe TRBD1 (5 bases). Germline V lookup: CDR1 SEHNR, CDR2 FQNEAQ (reference sequence). Trimming pared 6 bases from V and 0 bases from J, leaving 6 bases between. The CDR3 loop spans 13 amino acids. As DNA, the CDR3 is TGTGCCAGCAGACAGGCCTCTGGAAACACCATATATTTT. Amino acid sequence: CASRQASGNTIYF.

The chain uses TRBV10-3 and TRBJ2-3; 11 bases line up with TRBD2. Per germline, CDR1 ENHRY and CDR2 SYGVKD. J lost 4 bases, V lost 4 bases, and 1 base had no gene match. CDR3 length: 14 amino acids. Here the CDR3 reads CAISALAGADTQYF. Here the CDR3 DNA reads TGTGCCATCAGTGCACTAGCGGGAGCAGATACGCAGTATTTT.